Presented here are 2 T cell receptor beta chains from one specimen sequenced in a study of T cells in narcolepsy. Only in-frame clones appear in the TCRdb table, and some are missing; sequencing was by immunoSEQ multiplex PCR. The top ten hold approximately 1% of the sample, which has tens of thousands of clones, roughly 83% seen once. The sequenced sample was CD45RA- memory CD4+ T cells from PBMCs. All receptors derive from a human donor with narcolepsy.

This clone was seen only once. V gene TRBV2 combines with J gene TRBJ2-5, with D perhaps assigned TRBD1 or TRBD2 (6 bases each). Looked up from germline, CDR1 is SNHLY and CDR2 is FYNNEI. V gave up 11 bases and J gave up 1 base, with 14 bases separating them. The CDR3 runs 13 residues. The CDR3 sequence is CAGEGGSQETQYF. In DNA, the CDR3 is TGTGCCGGAGAAGGGGGGTCCCAAGAGACCCAGTACTTC.

The chain combines TRBV9 with TRBJ2-3; D is undetermined. Germline V gene lookup returns CDR1 SGDLS and CDR2 YYNGEE. V dropped 4 bases and J dropped 4 bases, with 7 bases sitting between them. CDR3 length equals 12 residues. The CDR3 DNA reads as TGTGCCAGCAGCTCTCAATCAGATACGCAGTATTTT. Translation gives CASSSQSDTQYF.